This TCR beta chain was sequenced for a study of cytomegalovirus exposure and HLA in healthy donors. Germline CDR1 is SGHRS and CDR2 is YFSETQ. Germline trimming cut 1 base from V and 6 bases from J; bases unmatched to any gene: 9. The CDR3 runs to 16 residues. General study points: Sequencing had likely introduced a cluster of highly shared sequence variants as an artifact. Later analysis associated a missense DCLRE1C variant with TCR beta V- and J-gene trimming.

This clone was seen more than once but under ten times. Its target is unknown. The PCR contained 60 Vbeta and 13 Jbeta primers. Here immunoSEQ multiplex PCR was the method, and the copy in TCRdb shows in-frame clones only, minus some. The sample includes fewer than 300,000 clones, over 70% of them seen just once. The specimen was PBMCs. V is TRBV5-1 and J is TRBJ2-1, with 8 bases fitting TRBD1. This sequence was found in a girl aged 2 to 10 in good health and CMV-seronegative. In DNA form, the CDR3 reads TGCGCCAGCAGCTTGTGGGTGGTAACAGGGGGCAATGAGCAGTTCTTC. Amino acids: CASSLWVVTGGNEQFF.